The next 27 T cell receptor beta chains were all read from a single sample in a study of OX40 agonist ivuxolimab in advanced cancers. Generated by immunoSEQ multiplex PCR, the TCRdb table keeps only in-frame clones and is missing some. The sample yields fewer than 100,000 clones, about 89% seen once. The sample here was CD4+ or CD8+ T cells sorted from blood, taken in a trial of the OX40 agonist ivuxolimab. These receptors came from an adult with an advanced solid tumor such as melanoma, head and neck, liver or kidney cancer.

This rearrangement joins TRBV7-9 to TRBJ1-1; D is uncertain. The CDR3 loop spans 15 amino acids. Trimming took off 6 bases at V and 0 bases at J, with 14 bases between the two ends. CDR1 is SEHNR, CDR2 FQNEAQ, per germline (reference sequence). The CDR3 DNA follows: TGTGCCAGCAGTCTAGTCGAGGATTTGAACACTGAAGCTTTCTTT. Translated: CASSLVEDLNTEAFF.

The gene calls are TRBV30 and TRBJ1-5; maybe TRBD1 (5 bases). CDR1 GTSNPN and CDR2 SVGIG come from the germline V gene (reference sequence). The length of the CDR3 is 14 residues. V was pared by 1 base and J by 0 bases, with 7 bases between. CDR3 sequence (DNA): TGTGCCTGGAGTGGGGGGATTAGCAATCAGCCCCAGCATTTT. It encodes CAWSGGISNQPQHF.

This clone appeared a few times. The J gene is TRBJ1-5, the V gene TRBV6-1; D is ambiguous. Trimming took off 7 bases at V and 5 bases at J, with 12 bases between the two ends. This CDR3 is built from 13 residues. Germline V gene sequence: CDR1 MNHNS, CDR2 SASEGT. The CDR3, as DNA: TGTGCCAGCACTGCCAATTCCCATCAGCCCCAGCATTTT. Amino acids: CASTANSHQPQHF.

V and J are TRBV6-1 and TRBJ2-7; D remains unclear. Trimming removed 7 bases from V and 3 bases from J, with 13 bases in between. The CDR3 totals 13 residues. Germline CDR1 and CDR2: MNHNS and SASEGT. CDR3: CASIDPVGYEQYF. DNA for the CDR3: TGTGCCAGCATCGACCCTGTAGGCTACGAGCAGTACTTC.

The chain carries TRBV4-2 and TRBJ1-1; no reliable D call. V gave up 4 bases and J gave up 3 bases, with 12 bases separating them. The germline V gene has CDR1 LGHNA and CDR2 YNFKEQ. The CDR3 is 14 amino acids. The CDR3 is CASSPSDLDTEAFF. CDR3 bases: TGTGCCAGCAGCCCCTCTGACCTGGACACTGAAGCTTTCTTT.

The rearrangement links TRBV27 to TRBJ1-1; 7 bases agree with TRBD1. Trimming at V came to 5 bases and at J to 0 bases, leaving 6 bases not matched to a gene. CDR1 and CDR2 (germline): MNHEY, SMNVEV (reference sequence). This CDR3 comprises 15 residues. The CDR3 DNA is TGTGCCAGCAGTATTTACAGGGGCCTGAACACTGAAGCTTTCTTT. Amino acid sequence: CASSIYRGLNTEAFF.

This clone was seen a handful of times. This chain links TRBV25-1 with TRBJ2-5; D is undetermined. The CDR3 extends over 16 amino acids. CDR1 MGHDK and CDR2 SYGVNS come from the germline V gene. V was cut by 1 base and J by 0 bases, with 12 bases left in between. In DNA form, the CDR3 reads TGTGCCAGCAGTGAATCCGGCCGCAGCTACCAAGAGACCCAGTACTTC. The encoded protein is CASSESGRSYQETQYF. Full variable domain (remainder filled in from reference TRBV25-1 and TRBJ2-5): EADIYQTPRYLVIGTGKKITLECSQTMGHDKMYWYQQDPGMELHLIHYSYGVNSTEKGDLSSESTVSRIRTEHFPLTLESARPSHTSQYLCASSESGRSYQETQYFGPGTRLLVL.

This sequence joins TRBV19 and TRBJ2-1; 8 bases map to TRBD2. The V gene's germline CDR1 is LNHDA and CDR2 SQIVND (reference sequence). V was pared by 1 base and J by 7 bases, with 6 bases of the junction left unmatched. The CDR3 extends over 15 amino acids. The DNA for the CDR3 is TGTGCCAGTAGTATAGGAGCGGGAGTAGGGAATGAGCAGTTCTTC. This encodes CASSIGAGVGNEQFF. Full variable domain (remainder filled in from reference TRBV19 and TRBJ2-1): DGGITQSPKYLFRKEGQNVTLSCEQNLNHDAMYWYRQDPGQGLRLIYYSQIVNDFQKGDIAEGYSVSREKKESFPLTVTSAQKNPTAFYLCASSIGAGVGNEQFFGPGTRLTVL.

This clone was picked up a small number of times. J is TRBJ2-3 and V is TRBV7-2, with 13 bases lining up with TRBD2. The germline CDR1 and CDR2 sequences are SGHTA and FQGNSA. V dropped 5 bases and J dropped 2; count of bases not matched to a gene: 4. CDR3 size: 16 residues. The CDR3 here is CASSQLAGGPTDTQYF. DNA for the CDR3: TGTGCCAGCAGCCAACTAGCGGGAGGGCCCACAGATACGCAGTATTTT. The full variable domain, completed using reference TRBV7-2 and TRBJ2-3, is GAGVSQSPSNKVTEKGKDVELRCDPISGHTALYWYRQSLGQGLEFLIYFQGNSAPDKSGLPSDRFSAERTGGSVSTLTIQRTQQEDSAVYLCASSQLAGGPTDTQYFGPGTRLTVL.

The rearrangement joins TRBV30 to TRBJ2-7, with D perhaps matching TRBD2 (7 bases). This CDR3 contains 12 residues. The ends were cut back, 0 bases at V and 11 bases at J, with 14 bases in the middle. Germline V lookup: CDR1 GTSNPN, CDR2 SVGIG (reference sequence). The CDR3 loop reads CAWSVGGGEEYF. CDR3 nucleotides: TGTGCCTGGAGTGTTGGAGGGGGGGAGGAGTACTTC.

This clone is a singleton in its sample. The chain links TRBV21-1 to TRBJ1-5. TRBV21-1 is annotated as a pseudogene. The CDR3 is made up of 15 amino acids. The CDR3 DNA reads TGTGCCAGCAGCAAAGGGGGGGATAGCAATCAGCCCCAGCATTTT. Amino acids: CASSKGGDSNQPQHF.

DNA for the CDR3: TGCAGCGTTGTGGGGGCTAGCTCCTACGAGCAGTACTTC. Encoded protein: CSVVGASSYEQYF. V is TRBV29-1 and J is TRBJ2-5; the D gene is possibly TRBD1 (6 bases). The end of the DNA is better explained by TRBJ2-7, so the J call may be wrong. This CDR3 contains 13 residues. Germline V gene lookup returns CDR1 SQVTM and CDR2 ANQGSEA.

The rearrangement links TRBV28 to TRBJ2-5; 9 bases match TRBD1. CDR1 is MDHEN, CDR2 SYDVKM, per germline. This CDR3 contains 18 residues. The ends lost 4 bases at V and 4 bases at J; junction bases unmatched: 16. The CDR3 region has the DNA TGTGCCAGCAGTTCCCTCGCCCGGGACAGGGTCGGAGGAGAGACCCAGTACTTC. Protein: CASSSLARDRVGGETQYF. Together with reference TRBV28 and TRBJ2-5, the CDR3 gives the full variable domain: DVKVTQSSRYLVKRTGEKVFLECVQDMDHENMFWYRQDPGLGLRLIYFSYDVKMKEKGDIPEGYSVSREKKERFSLILESASTNQTSMYLCASSSLARDRVGGETQYFGPGTRLLVL.

The chain carries TRBV30 and TRBJ2-1; 7 bases fit TRBD1. Germline-derived CDR1 and CDR2 are GTSNPN and SVGIG (reference sequence). V was clipped by 0 bases and J by 14 bases; unmatched bases: 7. The CDR3 has 12 amino acids. This chain's CDR3 is CAWSVMDRTKFF. The DNA for the CDR3 is TGTGCCTGGAGTGTAATGGACAGGACGAAGTTCTTC.

The rearrangement uses TRBV5-5 and TRBJ1-1; D gene uncertain. In germline, CDR1 is SGHKS, CDR2 YYEKEE (reference sequence). The V end was cut by 1 base, the J end by 5 bases, with 9 bases between. The CDR3 is made up of 13 amino acids. The CDR3: CASSLRGGTEAFF. The DNA for the CDR3 is TGTGCCAGCAGCTTGCGGGGTGGAACTGAAGCTTTCTTT.

The chain carries TRBV6-5 and TRBJ2-3, with D perhaps TRBD2 (5 bases). V lost 0 bases and J lost 4, with 5 bases in between. The CDR3 is 13 residues long. Germline CDR1 is MNHEY and CDR2 is SVGAGI. CDR3 coding DNA: TGTGCCAGCAGTTACTCGAGGGCAGATACGCAGTATTTT. The encoded protein is CASSYSRADTQYF.

This sequence joins TRBV11-2 and TRBJ2-7; the D gene is possibly TRBD2 (5 bases). Deletions cut 3 bases from V and 2 bases from J, with 17 bases between. Germline CDR1 reads SGHAT; CDR2 reads FQNNGV. The CDR3 has 16 residues. In nucleotides, the CDR3 is TGTGCCAGCAGCTTTGCTGGTCTCGAGGGAGCCTACGAGCAGTACTTC. Translated: CASSFAGLEGAYEQYF. Variable domain in full (rest from reference TRBV11-2 and TRBJ2-7): EAGVAQSPRYKIIEKRQSVAFWCNPISGHATLYWYQQILGQGPKLLIQFQNNGVVDDSQLPKDRFSAERLKGVDSTLKIQPAKLEDSAVYLCASSFAGLEGAYEQYFGPGTRLTVT.

This clone was found once. The chain carries TRBV2 and TRBJ2-1, with D perhaps matching TRBD2 (6 bases). This CDR3 has 12 residues. Germline V gene lookup returns CDR1 SNHLY and CDR2 FYNNEI. V dropped 7 bases and J dropped 6 bases, with 10 bases sitting between them. The CDR3: CASTTSLNEQFF. Here the CDR3 DNA reads TGTGCCAGCACTACTAGCCTCAATGAGCAGTTCTTC. Drawing the rest from reference TRBV2 and TRBJ2-1, the complete variable domain is EPEVTQTPSHQVTQMGQEVILRCVPISNHLYFYWYRQILGQKVEFLVSFYNNEISEKSEIFDDQFSVERPDGSNFTLKIRSTKLEDSAMYFCASTTSLNEQFFGPGTRLTVL.

The chain is built from TRBV7-3 and TRBJ1-3; D is ambiguous. The CDR3 has 16 residues. Trimming pared 5 bases from V and 0 bases from J, leaving 14 bases between. Germline-derived CDR1 and CDR2 are SGHTA and FQGTGA. The CDR3 region has the DNA TGTGCCAGCAGCCCCGAAGGCCCTATCTCTGGAAACACCATATATTTT. Its translation is CASSPEGPISGNTIYF.

CDR3 in DNA: TGCAGCGCCGAAAGGGGGAGAGGCACAGATACGCAGTATTTT. This encodes CSAERGRGTDTQYF. The chain is built from TRBV29-1 and TRBJ2-3, with D maybe TRBD1 (6 bases). Looked up from germline, CDR1 is SQVTM and CDR2 is ANQGSEA. The CDR3 length is 14 residues. V was pared by 7 bases and J by 1 base, with 15 bases between.

This clone showed up just once. CDR3 region: CASSYPGTSFGEQYF. Written as DNA, the CDR3 is TGTGCCAGCAGCTACCCCGGGACTAGCTTCGGCGAGCAGTACTTC. V and J are TRBV14 and TRBJ2-7; the match to TRBD2 covers 9 bases. This CDR3 spans 15 amino acids. J gave up 6 bases and V 5 bases, and 11 bases lay outside the gene matches. Germline CDR1 SGHDN, CDR2 FVKESK.

Here the CDR3 reads CASSNRGGLGTEAFF. In DNA form, the CDR3 reads TGTGCCAGCTCAAACCGGGGGGGGCTTGGCACTGAAGCTTTCTTT. The chain combines TRBV27 with TRBJ1-1; a weak D match, TRBD1 (6 bases). This CDR3 has 15 residues. Looked up from germline, CDR1 is MNHEY and CDR2 is SMNVEV (reference sequence). The V gene lost 8 bases and the J gene lost 4 bases, with 20 bases spanning the gap.

The rearrangement uses TRBV13 and TRBJ2-3; D is unclear. Germline V gene lookup returns CDR1 PRHDT and CDR2 FYEKMQ (reference sequence). Trimming left V 2 bases short and J 2 bases short, with 5 bases between. The CDR3 length is 13 residues. The CDR3 DNA reads TGTGCCAGCAGCTTACCCCCCACAGATACGCAGTATTTT. The encoded protein is CASSLPPTDTQYF.

This clone was seen only once. V usage is TRBV5-5 and J usage is TRBJ1-2; no clear D gene. The CDR3 is 15 amino acids. V lost 0 bases and J lost 2, with 11 bases in between. Germline CDR1 and CDR2: SGHKS and YYEKEE (reference sequence). The DNA of the CDR3 is TGTGCCAGCAGCTTGGTCGGCAGGAACAACTATGGCTACACCTTC. Amino acid sequence: CASSLVGRNNYGYTF.

The chain couples TRBV19 to TRBJ2-7, with TRBD2 identical over 10 bases. V shed 4 bases and J 2 bases; nucleotides not matched to a gene: 8. The length of the CDR3 is 16 residues. Germline loops: CDR1 LNHDA, CDR2 SQIVND (reference sequence). The CDR3 DNA is TGTGCCAGTAGTAGGCTTAGCGGGAGGAAAACCTACGAGCAGTACTTC. It codes for CASSRLSGRKTYEQYF.

The genes are TRBV4-2 and TRBJ1-1; TRBD1 agrees at 8 bases. The CDR3 totals 15 residues. Unmatched junction bases numbered 10, after V lost 4 bases and J lost 6 bases. CDR1 is LGHNA and CDR2 is YNFKEQ in the germline V gene. This chain's CDR3 is CASSPSQGADAEAFF. In DNA, the CDR3 is TGTGCCAGCAGCCCCAGTCAGGGGGCAGATGCTGAAGCTTTCTTT.

The CDR3 reads CASSSQLLPYNEQFF. The CDR3 region has the DNA TGTGCCAGCAGTTCTCAATTGTTACCCTACAATGAGCAGTTCTTC. The chain combines TRBV28 with TRBJ2-1; no reliable D call. Trimming took 4 bases from V and 2 from J, leaving 12 bases between them. Germline loops: CDR1 MDHEN, CDR2 SYDVKM. The CDR3 spans 15 residues.